Listed below are T cell receptor beta chains from one sample, sequenced in a study of molecular identifiers for immune sequencing clone quantification. TCRdb re-analysed the PCR reads in MiXCR, keeping a single row per CDR3 protein. The sample lists about 510,000 distinct CDR3 sequences, 20% to 25% occurring once. Sequenced: naive CD8+ T cells from blood, with Jurkat cell RNA spiked in. The receptors derive from a human donor in good health. Some libraries in this study had Jurkat cell RNA spiked in. The CDR3 runs from the conserved cysteine through the conserved F or W. Fields, in order: D gene, clone size, J gene, V gene, CDR3 protein, CDR3 DNA. The D gene is left open where the match is weak. For some rows the clone size is stated as once, few or many, or as a class when expanded; others skip it.

D: .; size: many; J: TRBJ1-5; V: TRBV5-1; CDR3: CASSLEGGPFSNQPQHF; DNA: TGCGCCAGCAGCTTGGAGGGGGGGCCGTTTAGCAATCAGCCCCAGCATTTT
D: TRBD2; size: .; J: TRBJ2-7; V: TRBV27; CDR3: CASNKRVIAGGPYEQYF; DNA: TGTGCCAGCAATAAACGGGTAATAGCGGGGGGACCCTACGAGCAGTACTTC
D: .; size: .; J: TRBJ2-1; V: TRBV6-5; CDR3: CASQRQDNEQFF; DNA: TGTGCCAGCCAACGACAGGACAATGAGCAGTTCTTC
D: TRBD1; size: few; J: TRBJ2-7; V: TRBV6-2/TRBV6-3; CDR3: CASSYLRGTGGPYEQYF; DNA: TGTGCCAGCAGTTACCTTCGAGGGACAGGGGGGCCCTACGAGCAGTACTTC
D: .; size: few; J: TRBJ2-7; V: TRBV13; CDR3: CASSPRGSWYEQYF; DNA: TGTGCCAGCAGCCCCCGGGGTAGTTGGTACGAGCAGTACTTC
D: .; size: .; J: TRBJ2-1; V: TRBV4-3; CDR3: CASSQAGPTDEQFF; DNA: TGCGCCAGCAGCCAAGCCGGCCCTACGGATGAGCAGTTCTTC
D: TRBD1; size: .; J: TRBJ1-2; V: TRBV12-3/TRBV12-4; CDR3: CASSLIGTGDYGYTF; DNA: TGTGCCAGCAGTTTAATAGGGACAGGGGACTATGGCTACACCTTC
D: .; size: .; J: TRBJ1-4; V: TRBV4-1; CDR3: CASSQGWSGFNEKLFF; DNA: TGCGCCAGCAGCCAAGGGTGGTCCGGCTTTAATGAAAAACTGTTTTTT
D: .; size: .; J: TRBJ1-5; V: TRBV30; CDR3: CAWSNDPSNQPQHF; DNA: TGTGCCTGGAGTAACGACCCAAGCAATCAGCCCCAGCATTTT
D: TRBD2; size: many; J: TRBJ2-3; V: TRBV7-2; CDR3: CASSLGASGHTDTQYF; DNA: TGTGCCAGCAGCTTAGGGGCTAGCGGACACACAGATACGCAGTATTTT